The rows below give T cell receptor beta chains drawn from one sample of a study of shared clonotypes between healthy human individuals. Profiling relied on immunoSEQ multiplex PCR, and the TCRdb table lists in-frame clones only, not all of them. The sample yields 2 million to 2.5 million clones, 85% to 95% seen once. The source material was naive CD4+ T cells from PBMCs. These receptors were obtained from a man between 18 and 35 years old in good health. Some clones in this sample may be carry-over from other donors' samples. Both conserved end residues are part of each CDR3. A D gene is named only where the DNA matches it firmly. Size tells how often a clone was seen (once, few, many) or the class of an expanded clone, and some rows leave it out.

cdr3_aa: CASSLMGSSNTGELFF; cdr3_nt: TGTGCCAGCAGCTTAATGGGATCGTCGAACACCGGGGAGCTGTTTTTT; cdr3_length: 16; clone_size: NA; j_call: TRBJ2-2; d_call: NA; v_call: TRBV7-3
cdr3_aa: CASSPPRDTQGYTF; cdr3_nt: TGTGCCAGCTCACCACCGAGGGACACCCAAGGCTACACCTTC; cdr3_length: 14; clone_size: NA; j_call: TRBJ1-2; d_call: NA; v_call: TRBV18
cdr3_aa: CASSLDRGIDGYTF; cdr3_nt: TGTGCCAGCAGTTTGGACAGGGGGATTGATGGCTACACCTTC; cdr3_length: 14; clone_size: NA; j_call: TRBJ1-2; d_call: TRBD1; v_call: TRBV7-9
cdr3_aa: CASSLTGGGTDTQYF; cdr3_nt: TGTGCCAGCAGCTTAACGGGGGGCGGAACAGATACGCAGTATTTT; cdr3_length: 15; clone_size: NA; j_call: TRBJ2-3; d_call: NA; v_call: TRBV7-3
cdr3_aa: CASSLAGQTGELFF; cdr3_nt: TGTGCCAGCAGCCTAGCGGGACAAACCGGGGAGCTGTTTTTT; cdr3_length: 14; clone_size: NA; j_call: TRBJ2-2; d_call: TRBD2; v_call: TRBV5-4
cdr3_aa: CASSLDLVETQYF; cdr3_nt: TGTGCCAGCAGCTTGGATCTGGTGGAGACCCAGTACTTC; cdr3_length: 13; clone_size: NA; j_call: TRBJ2-5; d_call: NA; v_call: TRBV5-4
cdr3_aa: CASSLVGRNTEAFF; cdr3_nt: TGTGCCAGCAGCTTGGTGGGGAGGAACACTGAAGCTTTCTTT; cdr3_length: 14; clone_size: NA; j_call: TRBJ1-1; d_call: NA; v_call: TRBV5-4
cdr3_aa: CASSETGLTGYGYTF; cdr3_nt: TGTGCCAGCAGTGAAACAGGGCTTACGGGATATGGCTACACCTTC; cdr3_length: 15; clone_size: NA; j_call: TRBJ1-2; d_call: NA; v_call: TRBV6-1
cdr3_aa: CASSFIPPRTDTQYF; cdr3_nt: TGCGCCAGCAGCTTTATCCCTCCGCGCACAGATACGCAGTATTTT; cdr3_length: 15; clone_size: NA; j_call: TRBJ2-3; d_call: NA; v_call: TRBV5-1
cdr3_aa: CASSQKPGHGRYYGYTF; cdr3_nt: TGCGCCAGCAGCCAGAAACCGGGACACGGAAGATATTATGGCTACACCTTC; cdr3_length: 17; clone_size: once; j_call: TRBJ1-2; d_call: NA; v_call: TRBV4-3
cdr3_aa: CASSANSGRAGETQYF; cdr3_nt: TGTGCCAGCAGCGCAAATAGCGGGAGGGCGGGCGAGACCCAGTACTTC; cdr3_length: 16; clone_size: NA; j_call: TRBJ2-5; d_call: TRBD2; v_call: TRBV9
cdr3_aa: CASSEGGRSYGYTF; cdr3_nt: TGTGCCAGCAGTGAAGGGGGCAGAAGCTATGGCTACACCTTC; cdr3_length: 14; clone_size: once; j_call: TRBJ1-2; d_call: NA; v_call: TRBV6-1
cdr3_aa: CASSEQGNQPQHF; cdr3_nt: TGTGCCAGCAGTGAACAGGGAAATCAGCCCCAGCATTTT; cdr3_length: 13; clone_size: NA; j_call: TRBJ1-5; d_call: NA; v_call: TRBV6-1
cdr3_aa: CAWSVKRLGTGELFF; cdr3_nt: TGTGCCTGGAGTGTAAAGCGCTTGGGGACCGGGGAGCTGTTTTTT; cdr3_length: 15; clone_size: NA; j_call: TRBJ2-2; d_call: NA; v_call: TRBV30
cdr3_aa: CASSLHSALTRGYTF; cdr3_nt: TGTGCCAGCAGTTTACATTCGGCCCTTACTAGAGGCTACACCTTC; cdr3_length: 15; clone_size: NA; j_call: TRBJ1-2; d_call: NA; v_call: TRBV28
cdr3_aa: CASSLWGTGTEAFF; cdr3_nt: TGTGCCAGCAGCCTATGGGGGACAGGGACTGAAGCTTTCTTT; cdr3_length: 14; clone_size: NA; j_call: TRBJ1-1; d_call: TRBD1; v_call: TRBV28
cdr3_aa: CASSLNRDNEQFF; cdr3_nt: TGTGCCAGCAGCTTAAACCGGGACAATGAGCAGTTCTTC; cdr3_length: 13; clone_size: NA; j_call: TRBJ2-1; d_call: NA; v_call: TRBV11-2
cdr3_aa: CASSFAGTRSYEQYF; cdr3_nt: TGTGCCAGCTCATTCGCCGGGACCCGCTCCTACGAGCAGTACTTC; cdr3_length: 15; clone_size: NA; j_call: TRBJ2-7; d_call: NA; v_call: TRBV18
cdr3_aa: CASSYRAPGGGAFF; cdr3_nt: TGTGCCAGCAGCTACCGGGCCCCCGGAGGGGGGGCTTTCTTT; cdr3_length: 14; clone_size: NA; j_call: TRBJ1-1; d_call: NA; v_call: TRBV7-9
cdr3_aa: CASSLTSGREDEQFF; cdr3_nt: TGTGCCAGCAGCTTAACTAGCGGGAGGGAGGATGAGCAGTTCTTC; cdr3_length: 15; clone_size: NA; j_call: TRBJ2-1; d_call: TRBD2; v_call: TRBV5-4
cdr3_aa: CASSRQVAHNEQFF; cdr3_nt: TGTGCCAGCAGCCGACAGGTAGCCCACAATGAGCAGTTCTTC; cdr3_length: 14; clone_size: NA; j_call: TRBJ2-1; d_call: NA; v_call: TRBV11-1
cdr3_aa: CASSALGGELFF; cdr3_nt: TGTGCCAGCAGCGCTCTCGGCGGGGAGCTGTTTTTT; cdr3_length: 12; clone_size: NA; j_call: TRBJ2-2; d_call: NA; v_call: TRBV11-3
cdr3_aa: CASGTEQFF; cdr3_nt: TGTGCCAGCGGCACTGAGCAGTTCTTC; cdr3_length: 9; clone_size: NA; j_call: TRBJ2-1; d_call: NA; v_call: TRBV7-9
cdr3_aa: CASSVGASGMQETQYF; cdr3_nt: TGTGCCAGCAGCGTAGGTGCTAGCGGGATGCAAGAGACCCAGTACTTC; cdr3_length: 16; clone_size: NA; j_call: TRBJ2-5; d_call: TRBD2; v_call: TRBV9
cdr3_aa: CASSTFGGSRSYEQYF; cdr3_nt: TGTGCCAGTAGTACATTCGGCGGGAGCAGATCCTACGAGCAGTACTTC; cdr3_length: 16; clone_size: NA; j_call: TRBJ2-7; d_call: TRBD2; v_call: TRBV19
cdr3_aa: CASSLDGAEDTQYF; cdr3_nt: TGTGCCAGCAGTTTGGATGGGGCCGAAGATACGCAGTATTTT; cdr3_length: 14; clone_size: NA; j_call: TRBJ2-3; d_call: NA; v_call: TRBV28
cdr3_aa: CASKRVLRDGHYNEQFF; cdr3_nt: TGTGCCAGCAAGAGGGTGCTGCGGGACGGGCACTACAATGAGCAGTTCTTC; cdr3_length: 17; clone_size: NA; j_call: TRBJ2-1; d_call: NA; v_call: TRBV2
cdr3_aa: CASRTGGKVGYGYTF; cdr3_nt: TGTGCCAGCAGGACCGGAGGGAAAGTAGGGTATGGCTACACCTTC; cdr3_length: 15; clone_size: NA; j_call: TRBJ1-2; d_call: NA; v_call: TRBV11-2
cdr3_aa: CASSHKVGTGPYEQYF; cdr3_nt: TGTGCCAGCAGCCATAAAGTCGGGACAGGGCCTTACGAGCAGTACTTC; cdr3_length: 16; clone_size: NA; j_call: TRBJ2-7; d_call: TRBD1; v_call: TRBV14
cdr3_aa: CASSPGLGFDYTF; cdr3_nt: TGTGCCAGCAGCCCCGGACTCGGTTTCGACTACACCTTC; cdr3_length: 13; clone_size: few; j_call: TRBJ1-2; d_call: NA; v_call: TRBV6-5
cdr3_aa: CASSPPGPGGYNEQFF; cdr3_nt: TGTGCCAGCTCACCACCGGGACCAGGGGGATACAATGAGCAGTTCTTC; cdr3_length: 16; clone_size: NA; j_call: TRBJ2-1; d_call: TRBD1; v_call: TRBV18
cdr3_aa: CASSAGQGLYNEQFF; cdr3_nt: TGTGCCAGCAGCGCGGGACAGGGGCTCTACAATGAGCAGTTCTTC; cdr3_length: 15; clone_size: NA; j_call: TRBJ2-1; d_call: TRBD1; v_call: TRBV2
cdr3_aa: CASSSRQSEDTQYF; cdr3_nt: TGTGCCAGCAGCTCGCGACAGTCAGAGGATACGCAGTATTTT; cdr3_length: 14; clone_size: NA; j_call: TRBJ2-3; d_call: NA; v_call: TRBV11-3
cdr3_aa: CASSLRSGVQPQHF; cdr3_nt: TGTGCCAGCAGCTTAAGATCAGGGGTCCAGCCCCAGCATTTT; cdr3_length: 14; clone_size: NA; j_call: TRBJ1-5; d_call: NA; v_call: TRBV11-2
cdr3_aa: CASSLSVFPDIQNTEAFF; cdr3_nt: TGCGCCAGCAGCTTGTCGGTGTTCCCGGACATCCAGAACACTGAAGCTTTCTTT; cdr3_length: 18; clone_size: NA; j_call: TRBJ1-1; d_call: NA; v_call: TRBV5-1
cdr3_aa: CASSDQGAGIQYF; cdr3_nt: TGTGCCAGCAGTGACCAGGGGGCTGGCATTCAGTACTTC; cdr3_length: 13; clone_size: NA; j_call: TRBJ2-4; d_call: TRBD1; v_call: TRBV2
cdr3_aa: CASSLKPDTEAFF; cdr3_nt: TGCGCCAGCAGCTTAAAGCCCGACACTGAAGCTTTCTTT; cdr3_length: 13; clone_size: NA; j_call: TRBJ1-1; d_call: NA; v_call: TRBV5-1
cdr3_aa: CASSLVRTQETQYF; cdr3_nt: TGTGCCAGCAGCTTAGTACGGACCCAAGAGACCCAGTACTTC; cdr3_length: 14; clone_size: NA; j_call: TRBJ2-5; d_call: NA; v_call: TRBV7-8
cdr3_aa: CASSVVASGANTGELFF; cdr3_nt: TGTGCCAGCAGCGTAGTGGCTAGCGGGGCGAACACCGGGGAGCTGTTTTTT; cdr3_length: 17; clone_size: NA; j_call: TRBJ2-2; d_call: TRBD2; v_call: TRBV9
cdr3_aa: CASTWGRGGTGELFF; cdr3_nt: TGTGCCAGCACTTGGGGGAGGGGCGGCACCGGGGAGCTGTTTTTT; cdr3_length: 15; clone_size: NA; j_call: TRBJ2-2; d_call: TRBD2; v_call: TRBV6-6
cdr3_aa: CASSPTLNYGYTF; cdr3_nt: TGTGCCAGCAGCCCAACATTGAACTATGGCTACACCTTC; cdr3_length: 13; clone_size: NA; j_call: TRBJ1-2; d_call: NA; v_call: TRBV27
cdr3_aa: CASSVGHPTGELFF; cdr3_nt: TGTGCCAGCAGCGTCGGGCATCCCACCGGGGAGCTGTTTTTT; cdr3_length: 14; clone_size: NA; j_call: TRBJ2-2; d_call: NA; v_call: TRBV9
cdr3_aa: CATSRVDKRFAYYNSPLHF; cdr3_nt: TGTGCCACCAGCAGAGTAGATAAGAGATTCGCCTACTATAATTCACCCCTCCACTTT; cdr3_length: 19; clone_size: NA; j_call: TRBJ1-6; d_call: NA; v_call: TRBV15
cdr3_aa: CASSQSLSGAEQYF; cdr3_nt: TGTGCCAGCAGCCAATCGTTGTCAGGGGCCGAGCAGTACTTC; cdr3_length: 14; clone_size: NA; j_call: TRBJ2-7; d_call: NA; v_call: TRBV16
cdr3_aa: CASSSRLAGSTDTQYF; cdr3_nt: TGTGCCAGCAGCTCTCGACTAGCGGGGAGCACAGATACGCAGTATTTT; cdr3_length: 16; clone_size: NA; j_call: TRBJ2-3; d_call: TRBD2; v_call: TRBV7-3
cdr3_aa: CASSKQGLREAFF; cdr3_nt: TGTGCCAGTAGTAAACAGGGGTTACGTGAAGCTTTCTTT; cdr3_length: 13; clone_size: NA; j_call: TRBJ1-1; d_call: TRBD1; v_call: TRBV19
cdr3_aa: CSVPPDRGHGYTF; cdr3_nt: TGCAGCGTCCCCCCGGACAGGGGCCATGGCTACACCTTC; cdr3_length: 13; clone_size: NA; j_call: TRBJ1-2; d_call: TRBD1; v_call: TRBV29-1
cdr3_aa: CASSFDGMNTEAFF; cdr3_nt: TGCGCCAGCAGTTTTGACGGCATGAACACTGAAGCTTTCTTT; cdr3_length: 14; clone_size: NA; j_call: TRBJ1-1; d_call: NA; v_call: TRBV5-1
cdr3_aa: CASRVRTGGYGYTF; cdr3_nt: TGTGCCAGCAGGGTTCGGACAGGGGGCTATGGCTACACCTTC; cdr3_length: 14; clone_size: NA; j_call: TRBJ1-2; d_call: NA; v_call: TRBV21-1
cdr3_aa: CASSLNGGIPPQHF; cdr3_nt: TGCGCCAGCAGCTTGAATGGCGGCATTCCGCCCCAGCATTTT; cdr3_length: 14; clone_size: NA; j_call: TRBJ1-5; d_call: NA; v_call: TRBV5-1
cdr3_aa: CASSLTSGRATDEQFF; cdr3_nt: TGTGCCAGCAGCCTGACTAGCGGGAGGGCCACGGATGAGCAGTTCTTC; cdr3_length: 16; clone_size: few; j_call: TRBJ2-1; d_call: TRBD2; v_call: TRBV7-9
cdr3_aa: CASSRDSPNTGELFF; cdr3_nt: TGCGCCAGCAGCAGGGACAGCCCGAACACCGGGGAGCTGTTTTTT; cdr3_length: 15; clone_size: NA; j_call: TRBJ2-2; d_call: TRBD1; v_call: TRBV5-1
cdr3_aa: CASSRLDRGSDNSGNTIYF; cdr3_nt: TGCGCCAGCAGCCGTCTGGACAGGGGGTCCGATAACTCTGGAAACACCATATATTTT; cdr3_length: 19; clone_size: NA; j_call: TRBJ1-3; d_call: TRBD1; v_call: TRBV5-1
cdr3_aa: CASRALAGGYNEQFF; cdr3_nt: TGCGCCAGCAGAGCACTAGCGGGAGGTTACAATGAGCAGTTCTTC; cdr3_length: 15; clone_size: NA; j_call: TRBJ2-1; d_call: TRBD2; v_call: TRBV10-2
cdr3_aa: CASSLRGRGQETQYF; cdr3_nt: TGTGCCAGCAGCCTACGCGGGAGGGGCCAAGAGACCCAGTACTTC; cdr3_length: 15; clone_size: NA; j_call: TRBJ2-5; d_call: TRBD2; v_call: TRBV11-2
cdr3_aa: CASSMPRFSGDQETQYF; cdr3_nt: TGTGCCAGTAGTATGCCCCGGTTTAGCGGGGACCAAGAGACCCAGTACTTC; cdr3_length: 17; clone_size: NA; j_call: TRBJ2-5; d_call: TRBD2; v_call: TRBV19
cdr3_aa: CASSLGSEAFF; cdr3_nt: TGTGCCAGCTCACTGGGTTCCGAAGCTTTCTTT; cdr3_length: 11; clone_size: few; j_call: TRBJ1-1; d_call: NA; v_call: TRBV18